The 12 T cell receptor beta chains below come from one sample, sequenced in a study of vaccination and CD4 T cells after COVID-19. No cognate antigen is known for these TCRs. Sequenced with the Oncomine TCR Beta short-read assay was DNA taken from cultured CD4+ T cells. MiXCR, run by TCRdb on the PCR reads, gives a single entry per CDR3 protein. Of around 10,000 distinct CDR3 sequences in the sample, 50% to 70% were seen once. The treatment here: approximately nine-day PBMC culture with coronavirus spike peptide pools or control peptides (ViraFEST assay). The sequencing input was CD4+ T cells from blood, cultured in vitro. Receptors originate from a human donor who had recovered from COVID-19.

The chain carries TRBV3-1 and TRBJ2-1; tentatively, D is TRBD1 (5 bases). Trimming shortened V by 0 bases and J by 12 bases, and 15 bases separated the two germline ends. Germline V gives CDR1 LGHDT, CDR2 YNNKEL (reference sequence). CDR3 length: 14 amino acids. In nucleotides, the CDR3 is TGTGCCAGCAGCCAAGATGTTCGAAGCCAGGGGCAGTTCTTC. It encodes CASSQDVRSQGQFF.

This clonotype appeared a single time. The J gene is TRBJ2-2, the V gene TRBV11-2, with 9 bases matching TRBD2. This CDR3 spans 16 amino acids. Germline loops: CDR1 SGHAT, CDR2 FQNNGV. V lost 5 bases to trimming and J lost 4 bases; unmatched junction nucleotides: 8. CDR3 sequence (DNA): TGTGCCAGCAGCCGGCGACTAGCGGATTTCACCGGGGAGCTGTTTTTT. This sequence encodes CASSRRLADFTGELFF.

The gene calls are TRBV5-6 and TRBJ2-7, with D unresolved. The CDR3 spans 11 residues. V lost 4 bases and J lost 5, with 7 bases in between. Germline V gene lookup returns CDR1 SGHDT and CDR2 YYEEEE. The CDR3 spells CASSLRHEQYF. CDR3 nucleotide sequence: TGTGCCAGCAGCCTTCGACACGAGCAGTACTTC.

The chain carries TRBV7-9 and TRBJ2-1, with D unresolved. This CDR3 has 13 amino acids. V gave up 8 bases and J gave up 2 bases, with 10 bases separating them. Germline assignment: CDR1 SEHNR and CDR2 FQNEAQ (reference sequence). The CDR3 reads CASGPFPYNEQFF. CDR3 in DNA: TGTGCCAGCGGACCGTTCCCCTACAATGAGCAGTTCTTC.

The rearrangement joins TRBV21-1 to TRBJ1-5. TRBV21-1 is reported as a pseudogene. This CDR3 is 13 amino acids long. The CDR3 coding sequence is TGTGCCAGCAGCAAAGTCCGCCACTGGACCCAGCATTTT. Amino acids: CASSKVRHWTQHF.

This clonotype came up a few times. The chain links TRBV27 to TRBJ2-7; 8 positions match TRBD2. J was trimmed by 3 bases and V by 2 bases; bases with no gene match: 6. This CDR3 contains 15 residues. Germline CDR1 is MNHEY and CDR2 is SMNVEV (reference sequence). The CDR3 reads CASSLNSRGGYEQYF. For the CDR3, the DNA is TGTGCCAGCAGTTTAAATTCACGGGGGGGCTACGAGCAGTACTTC.

The CDR3 sequence is CASSIKANIQPQHF. Written as DNA, the CDR3 is TGTGCCAGCAGTATCAAGGCCAACATTCAGCCCCAGCATTTT. This sequence joins TRBV6-2 or TRBV6-3 and TRBJ1-5; the D is unclear. This CDR3 comprises 14 residues. The germline V gene has CDR1 MNHEY and CDR2 SVGEGT. The ends were cut back, 5 bases at V and 6 bases at J, with 14 bases in the middle.

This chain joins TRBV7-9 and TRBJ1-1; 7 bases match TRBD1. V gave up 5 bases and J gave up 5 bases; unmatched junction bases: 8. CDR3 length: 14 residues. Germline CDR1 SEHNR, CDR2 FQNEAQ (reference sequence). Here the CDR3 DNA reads TGTGCCAGCAGCATAGGGGGCTCGGATACTGAAGCTTTCTTT. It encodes CASSIGGSDTEAFF.

CDR3 in DNA: TGTGCCAGTAGTGTGGGTCGGAGCACAGATACGCAGTATTTT. Protein: CASSVGRSTDTQYF. The chain joins TRBV19 to TRBJ2-3, with D uncertain. Trimming cost V 5 bases and J 0 bases, with 9 bases left between them. The CDR3 covers 14 residues. From germline, CDR1 is LNHDA and CDR2 SQIVND (reference sequence). Drawing the rest from reference TRBV19 and TRBJ2-3, the complete variable domain is DGGITQSPKYLFRKEGQNVTLSCEQNLNHDAMYWYRQDPGQGLRLIYYSQIVNDFQKGDIAEGYSVSREKKESFPLTVTSAQKNPTAFYLCASSVGRSTDTQYFGPGTRLTVL.

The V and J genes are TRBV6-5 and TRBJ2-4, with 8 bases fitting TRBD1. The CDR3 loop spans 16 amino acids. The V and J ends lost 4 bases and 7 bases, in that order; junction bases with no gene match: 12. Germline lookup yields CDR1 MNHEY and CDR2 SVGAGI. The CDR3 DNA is TGTGCCAGCAGTTCCCCCGGGACAGGTCCCCGGAACATTCAGTACTTC. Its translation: CASSSPGTGPRNIQYF.

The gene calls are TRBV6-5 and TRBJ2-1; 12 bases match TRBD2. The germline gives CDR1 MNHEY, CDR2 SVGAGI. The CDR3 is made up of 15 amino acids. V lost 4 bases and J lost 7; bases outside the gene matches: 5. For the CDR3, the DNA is TGTGCCAGCAGTTTTCTAGCGGGGGGGCTGAATGAGCAGTTCTTC. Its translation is CASSFLAGGLNEQFF.

This CDR3 is CASSMREGNQPQHF. The DNA for the CDR3 is TGTGCCAGTAGTATGAGAGAGGGCAATCAGCCCCAGCATTTT. The chain recombines TRBV19 with TRBJ1-5; D gene ambiguous. Deletions cut 3 bases from V and 2 bases from J, with 8 bases between. Germline CDR1 reads LNHDA; CDR2 reads SQIVND (reference sequence). The CDR3 sequence is 14 residues long. The full variable domain, its missing parts supplied by reference TRBV19 and TRBJ1-5, is DGGITQSPKYLFRKEGQNVTLSCEQNLNHDAMYWYRQDPGQGLRLIYYSQIVNDFQKGDIAEGYSVSREKKESFPLTVTSAQKNPTAFYLCASSMREGNQPQHFGDGTRLSIL.